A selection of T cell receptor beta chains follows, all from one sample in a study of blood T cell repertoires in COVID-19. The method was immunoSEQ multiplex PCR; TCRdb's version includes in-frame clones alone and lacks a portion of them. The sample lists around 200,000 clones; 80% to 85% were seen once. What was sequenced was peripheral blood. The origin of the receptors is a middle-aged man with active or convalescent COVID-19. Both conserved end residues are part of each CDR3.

CDR3: CASNKEPGLEIYNEQFF; V: TRBV7-6
CDR3: CASSRTGGEEKLFF; V: TRBV11-2
CDR3: CATRGAGKKTGELFF; V: TRBV24-1
CDR3: CASSLSGGSSYEQYF; V: TRBV7-9
CDR3: CSVGRVAGAGTGELFF; V: TRBV29-1
CDR3: CAWSVTGLRTEAFF; V: TRBV30
CDR3: CASSRRDSRAATQYF; V: TRBV2
CDR3: CASSAHGSYNEQFF; V: TRBV5-5
CDR3: CASSVGWVASYEQYF; V: TRBV9
CDR3: CASSSPGLPRETQYF; V: TRBV11-1
CDR3: CASRVGSRETQYF; V: TRBV7-8
CDR3: CASSLLQGNEKLFF; V: TRBV5-1
CDR3: CASSLDPTGTRSQPQHF; V: TRBV11-3
CDR3: CASSYRAGISQPQHF; V: TRBV6-2/TRBV6-3
CDR3: CASRDRVDIQYF; V: TRBV19
CDR3: CASSLGEGRGSTEAFF; V: TRBV7-9
CDR3: CASSPTGLDQPQHF; V: TRBV2
CDR3: CASSGPPYQGAGTEAFF; V: TRBV9
CDR3: CASSFGGTSTDTQYF; V: TRBV28
CDR3: CASRLTGIDTQYF; V: TRBV11-2
CDR3: CASNGGGHEQYF; V: TRBV7-8
CDR3: CASSLRTINEQYF; V: TRBV28
CDR3: CASSLVGTRDEQYF; V: TRBV11-2
CDR3: CASTPPGRDEQFF; V: TRBV11-3
CDR3: CALVAGAYNEQFF; V: TRBV30